This T cell receptor beta chain was sequenced in a study of cytomegalovirus exposure and HLA in healthy donors. Vbeta (60) and Jbeta (13) primers were used in the PCR. The protocol was immunoSEQ multiplex PCR, while the TCRdb copy is restricted to in-frame clones and leaves out a portion. The sample consists of under 85,000 clones, about four fifths of them appearing once. V lost 5 bases, J lost 8 bases, and 5 bases stayed unmatched. Germline assignment: CDR1 MNHEY and CDR2 SVGAGI. This CDR3 is built from 12 residues. The chain combines TRBV6-5 with TRBJ1-2, with TRBD1 matching 7 bases. Sequences were obtained from PBMCs. The receptor was derived from a woman between 25 and 40 years old in good health and CMV-seronegative. CDR3 nucleotide sequence: TGTGCCAGCAGTGCTGACAGGGTAGGCTACACCTTC. Translated: CASSADRVGYTF.